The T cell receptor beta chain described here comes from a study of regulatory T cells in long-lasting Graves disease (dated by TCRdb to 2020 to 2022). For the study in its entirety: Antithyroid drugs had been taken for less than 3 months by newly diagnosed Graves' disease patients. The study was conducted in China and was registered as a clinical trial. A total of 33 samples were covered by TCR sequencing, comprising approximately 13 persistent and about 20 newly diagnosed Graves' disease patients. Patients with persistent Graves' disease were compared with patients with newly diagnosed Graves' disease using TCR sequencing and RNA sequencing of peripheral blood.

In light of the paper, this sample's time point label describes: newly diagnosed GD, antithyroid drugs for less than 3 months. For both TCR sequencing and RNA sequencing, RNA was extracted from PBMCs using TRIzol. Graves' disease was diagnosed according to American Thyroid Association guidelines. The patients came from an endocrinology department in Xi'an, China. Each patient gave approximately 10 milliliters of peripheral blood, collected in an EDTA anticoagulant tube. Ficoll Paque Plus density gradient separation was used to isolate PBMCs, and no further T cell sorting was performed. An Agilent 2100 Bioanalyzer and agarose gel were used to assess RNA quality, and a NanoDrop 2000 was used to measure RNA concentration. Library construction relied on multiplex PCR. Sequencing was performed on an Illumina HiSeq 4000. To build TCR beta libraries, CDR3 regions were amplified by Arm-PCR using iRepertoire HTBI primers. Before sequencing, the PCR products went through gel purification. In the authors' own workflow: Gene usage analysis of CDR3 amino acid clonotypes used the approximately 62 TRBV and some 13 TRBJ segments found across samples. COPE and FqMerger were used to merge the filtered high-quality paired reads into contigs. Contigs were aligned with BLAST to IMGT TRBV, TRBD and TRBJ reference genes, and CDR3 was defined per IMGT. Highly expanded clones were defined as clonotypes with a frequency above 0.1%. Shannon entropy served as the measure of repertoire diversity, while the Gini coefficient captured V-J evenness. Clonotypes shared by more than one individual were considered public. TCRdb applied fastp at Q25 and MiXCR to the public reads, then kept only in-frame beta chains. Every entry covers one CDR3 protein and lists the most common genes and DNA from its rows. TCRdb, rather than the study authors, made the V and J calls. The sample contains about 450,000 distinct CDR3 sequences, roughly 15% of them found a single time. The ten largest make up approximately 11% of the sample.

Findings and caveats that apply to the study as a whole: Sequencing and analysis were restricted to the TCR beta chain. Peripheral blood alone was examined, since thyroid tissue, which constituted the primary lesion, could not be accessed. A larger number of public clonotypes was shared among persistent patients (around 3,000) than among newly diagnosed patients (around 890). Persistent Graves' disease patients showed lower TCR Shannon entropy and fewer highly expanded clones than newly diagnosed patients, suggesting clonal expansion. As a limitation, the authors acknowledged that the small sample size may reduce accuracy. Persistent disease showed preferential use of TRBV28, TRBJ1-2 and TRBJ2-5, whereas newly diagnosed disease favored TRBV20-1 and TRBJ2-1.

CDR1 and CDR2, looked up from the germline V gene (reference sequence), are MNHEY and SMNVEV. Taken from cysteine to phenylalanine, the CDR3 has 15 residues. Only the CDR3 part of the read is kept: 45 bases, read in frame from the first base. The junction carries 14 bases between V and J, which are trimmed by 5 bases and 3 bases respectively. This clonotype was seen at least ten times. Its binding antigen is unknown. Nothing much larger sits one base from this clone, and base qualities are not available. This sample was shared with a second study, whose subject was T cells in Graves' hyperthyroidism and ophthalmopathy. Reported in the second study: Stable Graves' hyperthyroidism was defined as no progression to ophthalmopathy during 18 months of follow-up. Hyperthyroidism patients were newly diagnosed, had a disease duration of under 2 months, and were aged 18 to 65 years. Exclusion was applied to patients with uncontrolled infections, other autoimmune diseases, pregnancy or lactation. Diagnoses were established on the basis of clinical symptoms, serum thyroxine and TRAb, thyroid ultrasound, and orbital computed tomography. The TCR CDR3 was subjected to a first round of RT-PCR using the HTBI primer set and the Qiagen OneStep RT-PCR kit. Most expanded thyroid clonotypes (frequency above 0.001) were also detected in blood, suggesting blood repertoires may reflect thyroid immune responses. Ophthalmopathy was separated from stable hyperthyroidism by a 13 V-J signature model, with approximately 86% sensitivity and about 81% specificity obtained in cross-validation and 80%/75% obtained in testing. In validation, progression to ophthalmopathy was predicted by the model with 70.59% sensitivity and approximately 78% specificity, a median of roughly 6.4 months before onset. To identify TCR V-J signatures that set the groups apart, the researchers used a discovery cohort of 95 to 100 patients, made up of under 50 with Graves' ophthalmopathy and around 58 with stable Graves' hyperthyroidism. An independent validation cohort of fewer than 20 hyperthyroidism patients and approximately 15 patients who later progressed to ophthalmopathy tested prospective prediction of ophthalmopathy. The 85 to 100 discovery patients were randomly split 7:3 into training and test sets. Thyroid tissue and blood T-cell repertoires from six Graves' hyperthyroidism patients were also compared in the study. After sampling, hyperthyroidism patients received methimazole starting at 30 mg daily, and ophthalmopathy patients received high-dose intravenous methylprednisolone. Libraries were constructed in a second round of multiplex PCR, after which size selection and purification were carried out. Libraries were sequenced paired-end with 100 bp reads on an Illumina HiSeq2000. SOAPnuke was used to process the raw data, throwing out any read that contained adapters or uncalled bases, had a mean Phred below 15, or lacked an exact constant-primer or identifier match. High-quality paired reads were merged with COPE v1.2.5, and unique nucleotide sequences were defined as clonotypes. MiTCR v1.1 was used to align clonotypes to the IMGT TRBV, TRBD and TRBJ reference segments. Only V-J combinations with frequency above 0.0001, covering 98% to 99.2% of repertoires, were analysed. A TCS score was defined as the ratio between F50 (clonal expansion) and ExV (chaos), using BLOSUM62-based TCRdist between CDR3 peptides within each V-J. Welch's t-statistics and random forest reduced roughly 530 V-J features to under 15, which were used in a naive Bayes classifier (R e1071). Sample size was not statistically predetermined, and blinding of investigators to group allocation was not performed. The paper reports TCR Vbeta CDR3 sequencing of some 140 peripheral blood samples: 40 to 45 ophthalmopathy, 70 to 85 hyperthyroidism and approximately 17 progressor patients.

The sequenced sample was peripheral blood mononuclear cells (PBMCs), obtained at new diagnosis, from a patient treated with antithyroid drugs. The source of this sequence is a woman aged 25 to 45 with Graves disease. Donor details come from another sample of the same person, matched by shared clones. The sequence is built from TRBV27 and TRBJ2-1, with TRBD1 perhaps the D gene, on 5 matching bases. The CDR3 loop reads CASSTQGSGYNEQFF. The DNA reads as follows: TGTGCCAGCAGTACCCAGGGTTCGGGCTACAATGAGCAGTTCTTC.